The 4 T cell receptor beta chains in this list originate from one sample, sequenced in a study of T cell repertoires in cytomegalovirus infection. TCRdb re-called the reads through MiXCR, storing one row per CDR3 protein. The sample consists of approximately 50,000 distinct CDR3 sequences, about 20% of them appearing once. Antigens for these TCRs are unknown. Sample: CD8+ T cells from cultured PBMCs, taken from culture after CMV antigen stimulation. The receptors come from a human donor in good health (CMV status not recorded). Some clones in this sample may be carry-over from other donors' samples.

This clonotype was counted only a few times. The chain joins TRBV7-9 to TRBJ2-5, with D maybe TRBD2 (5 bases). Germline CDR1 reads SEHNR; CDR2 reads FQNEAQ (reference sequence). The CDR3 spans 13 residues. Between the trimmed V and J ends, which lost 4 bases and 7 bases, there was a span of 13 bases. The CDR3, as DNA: TGTGCCAGCAGCTCGGGGAGAACAATGACCCAGTACTTC. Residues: CASSSGRTMTQYF.

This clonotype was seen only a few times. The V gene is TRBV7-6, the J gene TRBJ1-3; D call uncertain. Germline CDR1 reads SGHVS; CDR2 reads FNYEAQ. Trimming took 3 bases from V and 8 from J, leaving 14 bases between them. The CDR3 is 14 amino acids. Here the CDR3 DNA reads TGTGCCAGCAGCTTGTGGACCGGGAGTGACACCATATATTTT. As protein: CASSLWTGSDTIYF. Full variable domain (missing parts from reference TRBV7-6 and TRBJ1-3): GAGVSQSPRYKVTKRGQDVALRCDPISGHVSLYWYRQALGQGPEFLTYFNYEAQQDKSGLPNDRFSAERPEGSISTLTIQRTEQRDSAMYRCASSLWTGSDTIYFGEGSWLTVV.

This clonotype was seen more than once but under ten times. CDR3 amino acids: CASSWTGSGANVLTF. DNA of the CDR3: TGTGCCAGCAGCTGGACGGGCTCTGGGGCCAACGTCCTGACTTTC. The rearrangement links TRBV5-6 to TRBJ2-6, with D uncertain. Germline loops: CDR1 SGHDT, CDR2 YYEEEE. The CDR3 has 15 amino acids. Trimming pared 3 bases from V and 0 bases from J, leaving 7 bases between.

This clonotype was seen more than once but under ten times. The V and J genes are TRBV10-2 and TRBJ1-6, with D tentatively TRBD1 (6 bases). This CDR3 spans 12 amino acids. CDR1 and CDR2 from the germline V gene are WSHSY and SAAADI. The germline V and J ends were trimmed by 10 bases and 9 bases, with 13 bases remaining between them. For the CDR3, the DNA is TGCGCCACCCAGGGGATCGGTTCACCCCTCCACTTT. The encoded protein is CATQGIGSPLHF.